The T cell receptor beta chain described here comes from a study of glioma-infiltrating T cells. Overall study findings and caveats: Only very few CDR3 sequences appeared in both tissue and blood.

TCR alpha and beta CDR3 regions were amplified from RNA using iRepertoire nested multiplex PCR. MiXCR was run by TCRdb on the multiplex PCR reads, yielding one entry per CDR3 protein. The repertoire holds 400,000 or so distinct CDR3 sequences, with less than 50% as singletons. Points on this clonotype: What it binds is not known.

The germline V gene has CDR1 MGHDK and CDR2 SYGVNS. The V and J ends lost 1 base and 4 bases respectively, with 14 bases between them. This CDR3 region has 16 residues. This clonotype was sampled from a human donor with low-grade glioma or glioblastoma, undergoing nonglioma brain surgery, or in good health (not recorded which). The chain employs TRBV25-1 and TRBJ1-5; a weak D match, TRBD1 (6 bases). The specimen sequenced was glioma tissue, nonneoplastic brain tissue, or PBMCs (not recorded which). The CDR3 loop reads CASSESGGGINQPQHF. The CDR3, as DNA: TGTGCCAGCAGTGAATCCGGAGGGGGGATAAATCAGCCCCAGCATTTT.